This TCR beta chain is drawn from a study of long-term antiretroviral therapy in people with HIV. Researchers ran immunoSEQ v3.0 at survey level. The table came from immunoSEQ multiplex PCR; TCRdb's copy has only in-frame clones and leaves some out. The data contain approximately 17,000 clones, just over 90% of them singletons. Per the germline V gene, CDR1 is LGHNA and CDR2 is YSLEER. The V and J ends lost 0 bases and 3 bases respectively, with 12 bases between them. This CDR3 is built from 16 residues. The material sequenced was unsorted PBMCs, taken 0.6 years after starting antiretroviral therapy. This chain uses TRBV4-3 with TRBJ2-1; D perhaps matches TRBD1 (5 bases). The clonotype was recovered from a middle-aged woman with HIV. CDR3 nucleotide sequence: TGCGCCAGCAGCCAAGACAGGGCCTACTACTACAATGAGCAGTTCTTC. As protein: CASSQDRAYYYNEQFF.